This paragraph reports one T cell receptor (beta chain). In this sample, this clonotype turned up many times. Which antigen it targets is not known. The junction does not match germline at one end; this may be a read error. Amplification of TCR beta CDR3 regions was carried out from RNA transcripts. For the first round of RT-PCR on the TCR CDR3, the HTBI primer set was used together with the Qiagen OneStep RT-PCR kit. The libraries were constructed in a second round of multiplex PCR and then size-selected and purified. Sequencing of the libraries was done on an Illumina HiSeq2000 using paired-end 100 bp reads. Turning to the authors' computational methods: SOAPnuke was used to process the raw data, throwing out any read that contained adapters or uncalled bases, had a mean Phred below 15, or lacked an exact constant-primer or identifier match. COPE v1.2.5 was used to merge the high-quality paired reads, and each unique nucleotide sequence was defined as a clonotype. Clonotypes were aligned to IMGT TRBV, TRBD and TRBJ reference segments using MiTCR v1.1. Only V-J combinations with frequency above 0.0001, covering 99% to 99.2% of repertoires, were analysed. The TCS score was defined as F50 (clonal expansion) divided by E x V (chaos), with BLOSUM62-based TCRdist calculated between CDR3 peptides within each V-J. Welch's t-statistics and random forest reduced roughly 530 V-J features to some 14, which were used in a naive Bayes classifier (R e1071). Clones were called with MiXCR by TCRdb after fastp trimmed the public reads at Q25, and only in-frame beta chains were retained. Records with the same CDR3 protein are collapsed into one entry carrying the most frequent genes and DNA. It is TCRdb's table, rather than the study itself, that gives the V and J calls and clone size. This sample lists approximately 510,000 distinct CDR3 sequences; about 20% were detected once. Around 27% of the sample lies in the top ten.

The germline V gene (reference sequence) sets CDR1 to LNHNV and CDR2 to YYDKDF. The CDR3, from cysteine to phenylalanine, totals 14 residues. Only the CDR3 DNA is retained, 42 bases long and in frame from the first base. A patient counted as having stable Graves' hyperthyroidism if no progression to ophthalmopathy occurred over 18 months of follow-up. The hyperthyroidism patients were between 18 and 65 years old and newly diagnosed, with a disease duration of less than 2 months. Patients with uncontrolled infections, other autoimmune diseases, pregnancy or lactation were excluded. Clinical symptoms, serum thyroxine and TRAb, thyroid ultrasound, and orbital computed tomography formed the basis for the diagnoses. PBMCs were isolated from about 10 ml of fresh peripheral blood by Ficoll-Paque density gradient centrifugation. Total RNA was extracted with Trizol reagent, and quality was checked on an Agilent 2100 Bioanalyzer.

This entry belongs to a study of T cells in Graves' hyperthyroidism and ophthalmopathy (dated by TCRdb to the late 2010s). For the study in its entirety: Peripheral blood samples were taken at initial diagnosis, before any treatment was given. To identify distinguishing TCR V-J signatures, a discovery cohort of 100 or so patients was used, comprising 40 to 45 with Graves' ophthalmopathy and under 60 with stable Graves' hyperthyroidism. Whether ophthalmopathy could be predicted prospectively was tested in an independent validation cohort made up of under 20 hyperthyroidism patients plus 17 patients who later progressed to ophthalmopathy. The 100 discovery patients were randomly split 7:3 into training and test sets. Thyroid tissue and blood T-cell repertoires from roughly six Graves' hyperthyroidism patients were also compared in the study. Following sampling, methimazole starting at 30 mg daily was given to hyperthyroidism patients, and high-dose intravenous methylprednisolone was given to ophthalmopathy patients. The paper describes TCR Vbeta CDR3 sequencing of 140 or so peripheral blood samples, made up of 43 ophthalmopathy patients, 70 to 75 hyperthyroidism patients and roughly 17 progressor patients. Paper-wide results and their limitations: During validation, the model predicted progression to ophthalmopathy a median of approximately 6 months ahead of onset, with roughly 65% sensitivity and about 72% specificity. Ophthalmopathy was separated from stable hyperthyroidism by a 13 V-J signature model, with about 88% sensitivity and 81% to 82% specificity obtained in cross-validation and 80%/75% obtained in testing. Blood samples also contained most of the expanded thyroid clonotypes (frequency above 0.001), which suggests that blood repertoires may reflect thyroid immune responses. No statistical method was used to set the sample size in advance, and investigators knew the group allocation.

The sequence came from a man in his late teens or twenties with Graves' hyperthyroidism. The sample was blood. This sequence uses TRBV15 and TRBJ1-2, with the D segment identity uncertain. The CDR3 here reads CATSRDLSLYGYNF. The DNA reads as follows: TGTGCCACCAGCAGAGATCTGAGTCTTTATGGCTACAACTTC.